The present T cell receptor beta chain was sequenced within a study of blood T cell repertoires in COVID-19. Turning to the study itself: COVID-19 samples collected from the United States, Italy and Spain covered acute and convalescent phases. In each case, the material was cDNA or gDNA derived from T cells, B-cell-depleted T cells, or PBMCs.

Those who participated ranged in age from about 18 to 95 years and resided in about two dozen US areas. This table comes from immunoSEQ multiplex PCR, and its TCRdb copy is limited to in-frame clones, with some not included. The table lists approximately 490,000 clones, around 87% of them singletons, with 0.7% in the top ten. Germline-derived CDR1 and CDR2 are MDHEN and SYDVKM. The junction had 3 bases not matched to a gene; V was cut back by 5 bases and J by 0 bases. CDR3 size: 14 residues. This TCR was recovered from a woman under 30 who had recovered from COVID-19. The chain couples TRBV28 to TRBJ1-1; TRBD1 aligns across 7 bases. Sequenced material: PBMCs or T cells enriched from blood (not recorded which). The CDR3 DNA reads as TGTGCCAGCAGTCAGGGGGAAATGAACACTGAAGCTTTCTTT. Translating it yields CASSQGEMNTEAFF.